What follows is one TCR beta chain and its context. The study assigned cohorts using participant-reported clinical history. Original methodology: Using reference gene primer amplification, nucleated cell counts were estimated. TCRdb's copy holds only in-frame clones and misses some; the assay was immunoSEQ multiplex PCR. The D gene and trimming were derived from the DNA, and the V and J assignments and clone size from that table. The sample holds hundreds of thousands of clones, about nine tenths seen once. This sample was included in a study of blood T cell repertoires in COVID-19. Study summary: COVID-19 samples from acute and convalescent phases originated in the United States, Italy and Spain. The cDNA or gDNA used as material had been derived from T cells, B-cell-depleted T cells, or PBMCs.

This receptor was obtained from a woman aged 45-59 years who had recovered from COVID-19. The specimen was PBMCs or T cells enriched from blood (not recorded which).

The CDR3 protein is CASSLVLAGDRNEQFF. The CDR3 region has the DNA TGTGCCAGCAGTTTGGTGCTAGCGGGAGATCGCAATGAGCAGTTCTTC. The chain is built from TRBV28 and TRBJ2-1, with TRBD2 matching 10 bases. The CDR3 runs to 16 residues. CDR1 and CDR2 from the germline V gene are MDHEN and SYDVKM. Trimming removed 3 bases from V and 6 bases from J; junction bases left unmatched: 8.